This T cell receptor (beta chain) was observed in a study of T cell responses to AZD1222 COVID-19 vaccine. Overall study findings and caveats: Spike was spanned by vaccine-associated CD4 TCRs, with dominance at 160-218 and 743-854. The peak T cell response came first, and repertoires were sampled only after it.

This clone was seen a single time. Its antigen remains unknown. V was clipped by 1 base and J by 2 bases, with 11 bases between them. Germline CDR1 is SEHNR and CDR2 is FQNEAQ (reference sequence). CDR3 size: 15 residues. Libraries were prepared by immunoSEQ multiplex PCR; TCRdb keeps only in-frame clonotypes and omits some of them. The sample lists around 120,000 clones, around 90% occurring once. The J gene is TRBJ1-2, the V gene TRBV7-9; weak D call: TRBD1 (5 bases). The specimen comprised peripheral blood, sampled 28 days after the second AZD1222 dose. This receptor was taken from an adult who received the AZD1222 COVID-19 vaccine. This CDR3 is CASSLGQGPNYGYTF. For the CDR3, the DNA is TGTGCCAGCAGCTTAGGGCAGGGACCAAACTATGGCTACACCTTC.